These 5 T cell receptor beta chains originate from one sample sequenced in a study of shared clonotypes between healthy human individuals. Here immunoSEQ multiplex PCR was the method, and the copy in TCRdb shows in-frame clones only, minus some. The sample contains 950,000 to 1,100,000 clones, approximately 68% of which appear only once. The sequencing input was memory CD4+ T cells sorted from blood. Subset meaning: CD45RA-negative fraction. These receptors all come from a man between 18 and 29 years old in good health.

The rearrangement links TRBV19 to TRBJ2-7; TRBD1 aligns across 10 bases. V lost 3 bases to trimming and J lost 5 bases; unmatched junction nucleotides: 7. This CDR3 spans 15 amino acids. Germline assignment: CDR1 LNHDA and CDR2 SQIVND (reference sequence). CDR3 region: CASSISRQGANEQYF. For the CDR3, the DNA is TGTGCCAGTAGTATTTCACGACAGGGGGCCAACGAGCAGTACTTC.

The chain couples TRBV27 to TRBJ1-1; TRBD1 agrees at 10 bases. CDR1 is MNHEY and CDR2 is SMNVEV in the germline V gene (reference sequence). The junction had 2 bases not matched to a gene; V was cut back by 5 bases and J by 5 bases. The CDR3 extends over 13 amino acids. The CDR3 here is CASSRQGATEAFF. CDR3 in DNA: TGTGCCAGCAGTCGACAGGGGGCGACTGAAGCTTTCTTT.

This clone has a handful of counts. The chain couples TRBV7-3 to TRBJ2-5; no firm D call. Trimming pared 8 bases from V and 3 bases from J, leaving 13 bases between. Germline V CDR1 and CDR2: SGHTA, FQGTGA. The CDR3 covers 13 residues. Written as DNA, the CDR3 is TGTGCCAGCTCTAAGGGTCGGGAAGAGACCCAGTACTTC. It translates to CASSKGREETQYF.

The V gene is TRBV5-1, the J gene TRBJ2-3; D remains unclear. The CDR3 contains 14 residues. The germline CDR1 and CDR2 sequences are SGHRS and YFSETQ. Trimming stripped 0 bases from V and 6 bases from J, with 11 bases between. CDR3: CASSLGQDGDTQYF. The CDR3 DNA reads TGCGCCAGCAGCTTGGGGCAGGACGGGGATACGCAGTATTTT.

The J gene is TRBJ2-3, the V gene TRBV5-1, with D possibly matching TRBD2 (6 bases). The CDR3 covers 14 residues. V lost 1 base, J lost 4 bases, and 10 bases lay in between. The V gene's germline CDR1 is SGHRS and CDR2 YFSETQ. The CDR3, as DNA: TGCGCCAGCAGCTTGCTGACGGGAGCAGATACGCAGTATTTT. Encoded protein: CASSLLTGADTQYF.